Each of the 19 T cell receptor beta chains below was sequenced from the same sample in a study of siplizumab effects on memory and regulatory T cells. The table came from immunoSEQ multiplex PCR; TCRdb's copy has only in-frame clones and leaves some out. The repertoire has more than 10,000 clones, under 40% of them found once; the top ten carry about 9.5%. Coculture of the mixed lymphocyte reaction cells took place at 37 degrees C and lasted more than five days. These receptors have no identified antigens. The sample comprised CFSE-low (dividing) CD8+ T cells sorted from an allogeneic mixed lymphocyte reaction. The receptors were gathered from a human donor in good health; the cells came from an allogeneic mixed lymphocyte reaction.

This clone was seen at least ten times. The V and J genes are TRBV30 and TRBJ2-7; TRBD1 might be the D (8 bases). Looked up from germline, CDR1 is GTSNPN and CDR2 is SVGIG (reference sequence). The CDR3 has 14 amino acids. The V end was cut by 3 bases, the J end by 6 bases, with 18 bases between. The CDR3 region has the DNA TGTGCCTGGAGCTGGACAGGGCGGGGGTCCGAGCAGTACTTC. It translates to CAWSWTGRGSEQYF.

This clone was detected once. The V gene is TRBV7-9, the J gene TRBJ2-2; tentative D call: TRBD1 (6 bases). The germline CDR1 and CDR2 sequences are SEHNR and FQNEAQ (reference sequence). The CDR3 runs 13 residues. Trimming removed 5 bases at V and 6 bases at J, with 10 bases between. This chain's CDR3 is CASSVEGAGELFF. As DNA, the CDR3 is TGTGCCAGCAGCGTAGAGGGGGCCGGGGAGCTGTTTTTT.

Judged by abundance, this clone is medium-sized. This rearrangement joins TRBV5-1 to TRBJ2-7; 9 bases are a match to TRBD1. With V trimmed by 7 bases and J by 4 bases, 3 bases remained unmatched. The CDR3 loop spans 12 amino acids. From germline, CDR1 is SGHRS and CDR2 YFSETQ. The CDR3 loop reads CASGTGTYEQYF. The CDR3 DNA reads TGCGCCAGCGGGACAGGGACTTACGAGCAGTACTTC.

The chain couples TRBV5-8 to TRBJ2-2; the D is unclear. The germline gives CDR1 SGHTS, CDR2 YDEGEE. The CDR3 totals 17 residues. The V gene lost 4 bases and the J gene lost 4 bases, with 20 bases spanning the gap. Here the CDR3 reads CASSPMGSVAFTGELFF. CDR3 nucleotide sequence: TGTGCCAGCAGCCCGATGGGGTCCGTGGCGTTCACCGGGGAGCTGTTTTTT.

This clone appeared a few times. The gene calls are TRBV27 and TRBJ2-3, with 7 positions matching TRBD1. J gave up 7 bases and V 0 bases, and 1 base lay outside the gene matches. Germline V gives CDR1 MNHEY, CDR2 SMNVEV (reference sequence). The CDR3 is 13 residues long. The DNA of the CDR3 is TGTGCCAGCAGTTTATCTAGGGGGCATACGCAGTATTTT. As protein: CASSLSRGHTQYF.

The chain uses TRBV7-9 and TRBJ2-1; 8 bases map to TRBD2. Germline trimming cut 2 bases from V and 10 bases from J; bases unmatched to any gene: 7. Germline loops: CDR1 SEHNR, CDR2 FQNEAQ (reference sequence). The CDR3 is made up of 14 amino acids. The CDR3 protein is CASSLPLAAYEQFF. The CDR3, as DNA: TGTGCCAGCAGCTTACCACTAGCGGCGTACGAGCAGTTCTTC.

Turning to this clone: This CDR3 is also generated by other DNA sequences in the sample. V usage is TRBV2 and J usage is TRBJ1-2; D is perhaps TRBD1 (5 bases). This CDR3 contains 13 residues. V lost 6 bases and J lost 2, with 10 bases in between. Germline V gene sequence: CDR1 SNHLY, CDR2 FYNNEI. The CDR3 loop is CASSEQENYGYTF. In DNA, the CDR3 is TGTGCCAGCAGCGAACAGGAAAACTATGGCTACACCTTC.

This clone was recorded only once. A much larger clone differs by one base, so this may be a read error. The chain uses TRBV10-2 and TRBJ2-1; D not certain. The CDR3 consists of 14 residues. V lost 2 bases and J lost 4, with 9 bases in between. CDR1 is WSHSY, CDR2 SAAADI, per germline. In DNA, the CDR3 is TGCGCCAGCAGTGAGACCTTACAGTACAATGAGCAGTTCTTC. This sequence encodes CASSETLQYNEQFF.

This clone was found a few times. The chain has TRBV11-2 and TRBJ2-7; D is unresolved. The CDR3 loop spans 13 amino acids. The germline V and J ends were trimmed by 1 base and 2 bases, with 6 bases remaining between them. CDR1 is SGHAT and CDR2 is FQNNGV in the germline V gene. CDR3 protein: CASSLGAAYEQYF. The CDR3 region has the DNA TGTGCCAGCAGCTTAGGGGCAGCCTACGAGCAGTACTTC. Based on the CDR3 plus reference TRBV11-2 and TRBJ2-7, the full variable domain is EAGVAQSPRYKIIEKRQSVAFWCNPISGHATLYWYQQILGQGPKLLIQFQNNGVVDDSQLPKDRFSAERLKGVDSTLKIQPAKLEDSAVYLCASSLGAAYEQYFGPGTRLTVT.

This chain joins TRBV19 and TRBJ2-7; 9 bases match TRBD1. The CDR3 runs 13 residues. CDR1 and CDR2 from the germline V gene are LNHDA and SQIVND (reference sequence). The junction had 6 bases not matched to a gene; V was cut back by 9 bases and J by 3 bases. CDR3 sequence (DNA): TGTGCCAGCGGGACAGGGAGTAACTACGAGCAGTACTTC. Protein product: CASGTGSNYEQYF. Based on the CDR3 plus reference TRBV19 and TRBJ2-7, the full variable domain is DGGITQSPKYLFRKEGQNVTLSCEQNLNHDAMYWYRQDPGQGLRLIYYSQIVNDFQKGDIAEGYSVSREKKESFPLTVTSAQKNPTAFYLCASGTGSNYEQYFGPGTRLTVT.

This chain joins TRBV28 and TRBJ2-7; D not certain. V was cut by 7 bases and J by 2 bases, with 15 bases left in between. There are 14 residues in the CDR3. CDR1 MDHEN and CDR2 SYDVKM come from the germline V gene. CDR3 sequence (DNA): TGTGCCAGCAAGCTGGACGGAAAGCCCTACGAGCAGTACTTC. Its protein is CASKLDGKPYEQYF.

For this clone: A junction end diverges from the germline sequence, so it may reflect a read error. This sequence joins TRBV5-4 and TRBJ2-7, with 9 bases lining up with TRBD1. The CDR3 runs to 15 residues. Germline-derived CDR1 and CDR2 are SGHNT and YYREEE (reference sequence). The CDR3 DNA sequence: TGCGCCAGCAGCCAAGATCCGGACAGGGGTTACGAGCAGTACTTC. As protein: CASSQDPDRGYEQYF.

This clone is a singleton in its sample. The chain employs TRBV11-3 and TRBJ2-1; D call uncertain. The germline V gene encodes CDR1 SGHNT and CDR2 YENEEA. Trimming cost V 1 base and J 8 bases, with 9 bases left between them. There are 13 residues in the CDR3. This chain's CDR3 is CASSLALFDEQFF. CDR3 sequence (DNA): TGTGCCAGCAGCTTAGCGTTGTTCGATGAGCAGTTCTTC.

The chain employs TRBV5-1 and TRBJ2-1, with D uncertain. The CDR3 loop spans 15 amino acids. Germline CDR1 reads SGHRS; CDR2 reads YFSETQ. Trimming stripped 3 bases from V and 1 base from J, with 11 bases between. The CDR3: CASSSSGISYNEQFF. In DNA, the CDR3 is TGCGCCAGCAGCTCCTCTGGAATATCCTACAATGAGCAGTTCTTC.

The chain has TRBV2 and TRBJ2-1, with a possible D match to TRBD1 (6 bases). The CDR3 totals 17 residues. Germline V CDR1 and CDR2: SNHLY, FYNNEI. V lost 5 bases and J lost 0, with 17 bases in between. CDR3 nucleotide sequence: TGTGCCAGCAGTACGGACAGAAAGGGAAGCTCCTACAATGAGCAGTTCTTC. Amino acid sequence: CASSTDRKGSSYNEQFF. Combining the CDR3 with reference TRBV2 and TRBJ2-1 gives the whole variable domain EPEVTQTPSHQVTQMGQEVILRCVPISNHLYFYWYRQILGQKVEFLVSFYNNEISEKSEIFDDQFSVERPDGSNFTLKIRSTKLEDSAMYFCASSTDRKGSSYNEQFFGPGTRLTVL.

The chain uses TRBV7-2 and TRBJ1-5; 8 bases agree with TRBD1. Trimming took 5 bases from V and 5 from J; bases not matched to a gene: 5. The CDR3 contains 14 residues. CDR1 and CDR2 from the germline V gene are SGHTA and FQGNSA. CDR3 in amino acids: CASSPTGVYQPQHF. Here the CDR3 DNA reads TGTGCCAGCAGCCCGACAGGGGTCTATCAGCCCCAGCATTTT.

The CDR3 spells CASTNSGSSYEQYF. CDR3 sequence (DNA): TGTGCCAGTACCAATAGCGGGAGCTCCTACGAGCAGTACTTC. The rearrangement links TRBV19 to TRBJ2-5; 9 bases are shared with TRBD2. The better agreement between TRBJ2-7 and the DNA end casts doubt on the J call. The CDR3 has 14 amino acids. Germline CDR1 is LNHDA and CDR2 is SQIVND (reference sequence).

The sample holds a few counts of this clone. The V and J genes are TRBV7-9 and TRBJ2-7; D is possibly TRBD1 (6 bases). Germline V gene data show CDR1 as SEHNR and CDR2 as FQNEAQ (reference sequence). There are 13 residues in the CDR3. Trimming pared 5 bases from V and 3 bases from J, leaving 11 bases between. The CDR3 DNA sequence: TGTGCCAGCAGCCCGGCAGGGGACTACGAGCAGTACTTC. As protein: CASSPAGDYEQYF.

With respect to this clone: Mismatch with germline at one junction end may stem from a read error. The chain links TRBV5-3 to TRBJ2-7; the D gene could be TRBD1 or TRBD2 (5 bases each). TRBV5-3 is marked as an open reading frame, function uncertain. CDR3 length: 13 amino acids. The CDR3 loop is CASSFGTSNEQYF. The DNA of the CDR3 is TGTGCCAGCAGCTTCGGGACCTCGAACGAGCAGTACTTC.